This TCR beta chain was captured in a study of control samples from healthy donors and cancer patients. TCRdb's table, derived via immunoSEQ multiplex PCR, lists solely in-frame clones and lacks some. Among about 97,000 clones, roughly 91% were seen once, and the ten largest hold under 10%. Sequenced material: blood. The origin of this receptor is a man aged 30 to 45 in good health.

The CDR3 here is CASSLGTGYSNTEAFF. The CDR3 DNA follows: TGTGCCAGCAGCTTAGGTACAGGGTATTCCAACACTGAAGCTTTCTTT. The J gene is TRBJ1-1, the V gene TRBV11-2; possible D gene TRBD1, 6 bases. With 1 base removed from V and 2 bases from J, the gap between germline ends came to 14 bases. Germline assignment: CDR1 SGHAT and CDR2 FQNNGV. This CDR3 has 16 residues.